This T cell receptor beta chain originates from a study of blood T cell repertoires in COVID-19. For the study at large: Sources were T cells, B-cell-depleted T cells, or PBMCs; the material itself was cDNA or gDNA.

TCRdb's copy holds only in-frame clones and misses some; the assay was immunoSEQ multiplex PCR. The data show approximately 120,000 clones, 70% to 90% seen once. With V trimmed by 4 bases and J by 7 bases, 6 bases remained unmatched. The CDR3 loop spans 14 amino acids. Germline CDR1 reads LNHDA; CDR2 reads SQIVND (reference sequence). The specimen was peripheral blood. This clonotype was obtained from a human donor in a cohort sampled during active COVID-19. The chain couples TRBV19 to TRBJ1-2; 10 bases are a match to TRBD1. CDR3 in amino acids: CASSTGTGVAGYTF. The CDR3 DNA is TGTGCCAGTAGTACGGGGACAGGGGTTGCTGGCTACACCTTC.